Following are 22 T cell receptor beta chains from one sample sequenced in a study of PD-L1 blockade in urothelial cancer. Sequencing used immunoSEQ multiplex PCR; TCRdb keeps in-frame clones, though not all of them. Among 40,000 or so clones listed, under 90% were seen once. The sample consisted of PBMCs, taken around atezolizumab (anti-PD-L1) treatment. These receptors originate from a man aged 55 to 70 with urothelial cancer.

The V call is TRBV5-1, the J call TRBJ2-7, with D unclear. V was clipped by 5 bases and J by 3 bases, with 12 bases between them. Germline loops: CDR1 SGHRS, CDR2 YFSETQ. The CDR3 runs 13 residues. The CDR3 loop reads CASSVARDYEQYF. Here the CDR3 DNA reads TGCGCCAGCAGTGTCGCTCGAGACTACGAGCAGTACTTC.

The chain combines TRBV12-2 with TRBJ1-4. TRBV12-2 counts as a pseudogene. This CDR3 has 12 residues. CDR3 amino acids: CASRERGEKLFF. The DNA of the CDR3 is TGTGCAAGTCGCGAAAGAGGGGAAAAACTGTTTTTT.

The V gene is TRBV10-2, the J gene TRBJ2-5, with 13 bases matching TRBD2. CDR3 length: 15 amino acids. Germline V gene sequence: CDR1 WSHSY, CDR2 SAAADI. V gave up 5 bases and J gave up 2 bases; unmatched junction bases: 2. The CDR3 loop reads CASSLTSGGQETQYF. The CDR3 coding sequence is TGCGCCAGCAGTCTGACTAGCGGGGGGCAAGAGACCCAGTACTTC.

J is TRBJ2-3 and V is TRBV7-3; D is possibly TRBD1 (5 bases). Trimming left V 5 bases short and J 4 bases short, with 13 bases between. The CDR3 loop spans 14 amino acids. CDR1 SGHTA and CDR2 FQGTGA come from the germline V gene. This CDR3 is CASSPRQSSDTQYF. In nucleotides, the CDR3 is TGTGCCAGCAGCCCCCGACAGTCCTCAGATACGCAGTATTTT.

This rearrangement joins TRBV9 to TRBJ1-2; no clear D. V was pared by 0 bases and J by 7 bases, with 10 bases between. Germline CDR1 reads SGDLS; CDR2 reads YYNGEE. The CDR3 runs to 13 residues. The CDR3 loop reads CASSVVSAGGYTF. The CDR3 nucleotides read TGTGCCAGCAGCGTAGTGTCGGCGGGTGGCTACACCTTC.

V usage is TRBV28 and J usage is TRBJ1-2; D might be TRBD1 (5 bases). The V end lost 6 bases, the J end lost 2 bases, and 22 bases lay between the germline ends. The germline CDR1 and CDR2 sequences are MDHEN and SYDVKM. The CDR3 totals 17 residues. The CDR3 is CASSLPLAGSLNYGYTF. In nucleotides, the CDR3 is TGTGCCAGCAGCCTCCCCTTAGCAGGGTCGTTAAACTATGGCTACACCTTC.

The genes are TRBV5-1 and TRBJ2-1; 11 bases fit TRBD1. Trimming at V came to 4 bases and at J to 2 bases, leaving 2 bases not matched to a gene. The CDR3 totals 15 residues. Germline-derived CDR1 and CDR2 are SGHRS and YFSETQ. The CDR3, as DNA: TGCGCCAGCAGCCCGGGACAGGGGGCCTACAATGAGCAGTTCTTC. Translated: CASSPGQGAYNEQFF. The complete variable domain, with remaining parts taken from reference TRBV5-1 and TRBJ2-1, reads KAGVTQTPRYLIKTRGQQVTLSCSPISGHRSVSWYQQTPGQGLQFLFEYFSETQRNKGNFPGRFSGRQFSNSRSEMNVSTLELGDSALYLCASSPGQGAYNEQFFGPGTRLTVL.

The J gene is TRBJ2-7, the V gene TRBV7-8, with TRBD1 matching 8 bases. There are 18 residues in the CDR3. Germline lookup yields CDR1 SGHVS and CDR2 FQNEAQ. J lost 3 bases, V lost 6 bases, and 19 bases had no gene match. The CDR3 coding sequence is TGTGCCAGCAGTTTTCACCCCCCCATAGGACAGGGATTCTACGAGCAGTACTTC. This gives the protein CASSFHPPIGQGFYEQYF.

The chain links TRBV19 to TRBJ2-7; the D gene is possibly TRBD2 (5 bases). The V end was cut by 6 bases, the J end by 0 bases, with 9 bases between. The CDR3 runs 13 residues. Germline-derived CDR1 and CDR2 are LNHDA and SQIVND (reference sequence). CDR3 protein: CASRGLLSYEQYF. The CDR3 DNA follows: TGTGCCAGTAGAGGACTCCTCTCCTACGAGCAGTACTTC.

This clone was found a few times. The rearrangement uses TRBV2 and TRBJ1-3, with D possibly matching TRBD1 (5 bases). V lost 5 bases and J 5 bases, leaving 10 bases between the germline ends. Germline assignment: CDR1 SNHLY and CDR2 FYNNEI. The CDR3 runs to 13 residues. CDR3 region: CASSKTERNTIYF. In DNA, the CDR3 is TGTGCCAGCAGTAAGACAGAGAGAAACACCATATATTTT.

The chain couples TRBV5-4 to TRBJ1-4; TRBD1 might be the D (5 bases). V lost 2 bases and J lost 6, with 17 bases in between. This CDR3 is built from 16 residues. In germline, CDR1 is SGHNT, CDR2 YYREEE (reference sequence). The CDR3 protein is CASSLQPGTGDEKLFF. CDR3 bases: TGTGCCAGCAGCTTACAGCCCGGGACTGGTGATGAAAAACTGTTTTTT.

The chain uses TRBV21-1 and TRBJ1-1; the table gives TRBD1 as D, unverified against the DNA. TRBV21-1 is a pseudogene. CDR3 length equals 18 residues. The CDR3 reads CASSKGRTPLGMNTEAFF. Written as DNA, the CDR3 is TGTGCCAGCAGCAAGGGGCGGACACCTCTAGGGATGAACACTGAAGCTTTCTTT.

CDR3 nucleotides: TGTGCCAGCAGCTTGGAAGGGGCAACTAATGAAAAACTGTTTTTT. This encodes CASSLEGATNEKLFF. J is TRBJ1-4 and V is TRBV5-4; D may be TRBD1 (5 bases). Trimming removed 0 bases from V and 0 bases from J, with 6 bases in between. The CDR3 spans 15 residues. The germline V gene has CDR1 SGHNT and CDR2 YYREEE (reference sequence).

The chain carries TRBV27 and TRBJ2-2; D might be TRBD2 (5 bases). The germline V gene has CDR1 MNHEY and CDR2 SMNVEV (reference sequence). This CDR3 is 14 amino acids long. V dropped 3 bases and J dropped 3 bases, with 8 bases sitting between them. In DNA form, the CDR3 reads TGTGCCAGCAGTTTGGACTCCTACACCGGGGAGCTGTTTTTT. Its translation: CASSLDSYTGELFF.

The J gene is TRBJ1-1, the V gene TRBV4-2; 10 bases are a match to TRBD1. Trimming took 1 base from V and 5 from J; bases not matched to a gene: 7. The CDR3 totals 16 residues. Germline values: CDR1 LGHNA, CDR2 YNFKEQ. The CDR3 loop is CASSQGTGGETTEAFF. Written as DNA, the CDR3 is TGTGCCAGCAGCCAAGGGACAGGGGGGGAAACTACTGAAGCTTTCTTT.

The genes are TRBV19 and TRBJ1-1; a possible D gene is TRBD1 (5 bases). Trimming stripped 2 bases from V and 8 bases from J, with 18 bases between. The CDR3 runs to 15 residues. Per the germline V gene, CDR1 is LNHDA and CDR2 is SQIVND (reference sequence). The CDR3 loop is CASSISAVGHSEAFF. The CDR3 DNA reads as TGTGCCAGTAGTATATCGGCCGTAGGACACTCCGAAGCTTTCTTT.

The table lists this clone with a count of one. The V and J genes are TRBV5-1 and TRBJ1-5; D is unresolved. Trimming cost V 0 bases and J 3 bases, with 7 bases left between them. CDR3 length: 14 residues. In germline, CDR1 is SGHRS, CDR2 YFSETQ. CDR3 bases: TGCGCCAGCAGCTTGGACAGCTACAATCAGCCCCAGCATTTT. Amino acids: CASSLDSYNQPQHF. The complete variable domain, with remaining parts taken from reference TRBV5-1 and TRBJ1-5, reads KAGVTQTPRYLIKTRGQQVTLSCSPISGHRSVSWYQQTPGQGLQFLFEYFSETQRNKGNFPGRFSGRQFSNSRSEMNVSTLELGDSALYLCASSLDSYNQPQHFGDGTRLSIL.

This clone was counted between two and nine times. The chain employs TRBV4-1 and TRBJ2-7; D ambiguous. Germline CDR1 MGHRA, CDR2 YSYEKL. The V and J ends lost 0 bases and 6 bases respectively, with 9 bases between them. The CDR3 consists of 13 residues. CDR3 sequence (DNA): TGCGCCAGCAGCCAAGAGATTAGTCTCGAGCAGTACTTC. The encoded protein is CASSQEISLEQYF.

This sequence joins TRBV5-1 and TRBJ2-3; 7 nucleotides line up with TRBD1. The CDR3 contains 15 residues. V shed 1 base, J shed 3 bases, and the junction held 5 bases outside the gene matches. Germline V lookup: CDR1 SGHRS, CDR2 YFSETQ. Here the CDR3 reads CASSLQGQTTDTQYF. CDR3 nucleotide sequence: TGCGCCAGCAGCTTGCAGGGACAGACTACAGATACGCAGTATTTT.

The chain uses TRBV4-1 and TRBJ2-5; tentatively, D is TRBD2 (6 bases). V was cut by 1 base and J by 2 bases, with 14 bases left in between. The germline V gene encodes CDR1 MGHRA and CDR2 YSYEKL. CDR3 length: 16 amino acids. The CDR3: CASSQVIRGRQETQYF. In nucleotides, the CDR3 is TGCGCCAGCAGCCAAGTGATCCGGGGGAGACAAGAGACCCAGTACTTC.

The genes are TRBV6-5 and TRBJ2-5; D unclear. Trimming removed 7 bases at V and 5 bases at J, with 8 bases between. This CDR3 region has 11 residues. Germline V gene sequence: CDR1 MNHEY, CDR2 SVGAGI. The CDR3 loop reads CASTREETQYF. In nucleotides, the CDR3 is TGTGCCAGCACTCGCGAGGAGACCCAGTACTTC.

The V gene is TRBV5-4, the J gene TRBJ1-1; D is unresolved. V lost 0 bases to trimming and J lost 4 bases, with 13 bases between them. This CDR3 region has 15 residues. Germline V lookup: CDR1 SGHNT, CDR2 YYREEE (reference sequence). CDR3 DNA: TGTGCCAGCAGCTTGGCTTGGGAGGAGGGCACTGAAGCTTTCTTT. Amino acid sequence: CASSLAWEEGTEAFF.